This TCR beta chain was obtained from a study of T cell responses to AZD1222 COVID-19 vaccine. Unmatched junction bases numbered 16, after V lost 6 bases and J lost 9 bases. The V gene's germline CDR1 is MDHEN and CDR2 SYDVKM. The CDR3 runs to 16 residues. Clones were sequenced by immunoSEQ multiplex PCR, and TCRdb holds only the in-frame ones, with some missing. The profile covers 70,000 or so clones, with 80% to 85% appearing a single time and about 12% taken by the ten largest. The sample consisted of peripheral blood, taken on day 0 of AZD1222 vaccination. The chain links TRBV28 to TRBJ2-3; 9 positions agree with TRBD2. This TCR was sampled from an adult in good health. Here the CDR3 DNA reads TGTGCCAGCAGAGATAGCGGGGGCCCATCGCCTGAGACGCAGTATTTT. This translates into CASRDSGGPSPETQYF.